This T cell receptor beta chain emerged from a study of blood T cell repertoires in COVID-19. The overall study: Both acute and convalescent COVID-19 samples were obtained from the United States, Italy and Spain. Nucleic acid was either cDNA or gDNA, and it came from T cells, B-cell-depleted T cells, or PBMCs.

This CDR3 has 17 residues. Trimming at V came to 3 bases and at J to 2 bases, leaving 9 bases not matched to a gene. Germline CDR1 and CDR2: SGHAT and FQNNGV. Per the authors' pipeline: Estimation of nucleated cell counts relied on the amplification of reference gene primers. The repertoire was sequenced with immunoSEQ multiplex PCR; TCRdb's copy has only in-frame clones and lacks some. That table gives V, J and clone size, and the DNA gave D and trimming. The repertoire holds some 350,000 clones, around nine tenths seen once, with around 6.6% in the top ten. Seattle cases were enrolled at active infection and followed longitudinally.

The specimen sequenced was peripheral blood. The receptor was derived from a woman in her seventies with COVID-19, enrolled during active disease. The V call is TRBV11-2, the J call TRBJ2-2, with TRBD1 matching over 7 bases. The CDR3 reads CASSFPSWDRNTGELFF. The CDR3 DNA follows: TGTGCCAGCAGCTTTCCATCCTGGGACAGAAACACCGGGGAGCTGTTTTTT.